The 18 T cell receptor beta chains given below trace back to one sample, sequenced in a study of cytomegalovirus exposure and HLA in healthy donors. PCR employed 60 Vbeta and 13 Jbeta primers. Produced via immunoSEQ multiplex PCR; TCRdb's table is partial and in-frame only. Of 100,000 to 150,000 clones listed, roughly 84% were seen once; the top ten hold over 1.5%. The sequencing input was PBMCs. These receptors were obtained from a boy younger than 18 in good health and CMV-seronegative.

The chain combines TRBV20-1 with TRBJ1-1; the D is unclear. Looked up from germline, CDR1 is DFQATT and CDR2 is SNEGSKA (reference sequence). The V gene lost 2 bases and the J gene lost 1 base, with 2 bases spanning the gap. The CDR3 sequence is 11 residues long. The chain's CDR3 is CSARQNTEAFF. In DNA form, the CDR3 reads TGCAGTGCTAGACAGAACACTGAAGCTTTCTTT.

The chain has TRBV9 and TRBJ1-1; 9 bases align to TRBD1. The CDR3 totals 15 residues. V shed 4 bases and J 1 base; nucleotides not matched to a gene: 5. Germline CDR1 SGDLS, CDR2 YYNGEE. Here the CDR3 reads CASSPGDRANTEAFF. Written as DNA, the CDR3 is TGTGCCAGCAGCCCTGGGGACAGGGCGAACACTGAAGCTTTCTTT.

This chain connects TRBV6-1 to TRBJ1-4; D is unclear. CDR1 and CDR2 from the germline V gene are MNHNS and SASEGT. V dropped 2 bases and J dropped 11 bases, with 9 bases sitting between them. The CDR3 has 12 amino acids. The CDR3 here is CASSETSGKLFF. CDR3 nucleotides: TGTGCCAGCAGTGAAACGTCCGGGAAACTGTTTTTT.

The rearrangement uses TRBV2 and TRBJ1-2; TRBD1 agrees at 9 bases. The V gene's germline CDR1 is SNHLY and CDR2 FYNNEI. The CDR3 contains 12 residues. The junction had 2 bases not matched to a gene; V was cut back by 8 bases and J by 4 bases. The CDR3 loop is CASQGQGYGYTF. In DNA form, the CDR3 reads TGTGCCAGCCAGGGACAGGGCTATGGCTACACCTTC.

The chain recombines TRBV4-1 with TRBJ1-5; no clear D gene. This CDR3 is built from 14 residues. Trimming took off 1 base at V and 7 bases at J, with 11 bases between the two ends. From germline, CDR1 is MGHRA and CDR2 YSYEKL. This chain's CDR3 is CASSQVLYFQPQHF. The CDR3 nucleotides read TGCGCCAGCAGCCAAGTACTCTATTTCCAGCCCCAGCATTTT.

The chain employs TRBV13 and TRBJ2-7; D unresolved. This CDR3 region has 12 residues. The V end lost 5 bases, the J end lost 4 bases, and 9 bases lay between the germline ends. In germline, CDR1 is PRHDT, CDR2 FYEKMQ (reference sequence). Written as DNA, the CDR3 is TGTGCCAGCAGCCGCACGGGTTACGAGCAGTACTTC. Encoded protein: CASSRTGYEQYF.

CDR3 nucleotides: TGTGCCAGCAGTGAGGGGACTGTGTCCGGGGAGCTGTTTTTT. Its translation is CASSEGTVSGELFF. V and J are TRBV2 and TRBJ2-2, with D possibly being TRBD2 (6 bases). This CDR3 is built from 14 residues. Germline lookup yields CDR1 SNHLY and CDR2 FYNNEI. Trimming stripped 3 bases from V and 6 bases from J, with 11 bases between. Looking up the rest from reference TRBV2 and TRBJ2-2 gives the full variable domain: EPEVTQTPSHQVTQMGQEVILRCVPISNHLYFYWYRQILGQKVEFLVSFYNNEISEKSEIFDDQFSVERPDGSNFTLKIRSTKLEDSAMYFCASSEGTVSGELFFGEGSRLTVL.

The rearrangement links TRBV6-6 to TRBJ1-3, with 10 positions matching TRBD1. Germline CDR1 is MNHNY and CDR2 is SVGAGI (reference sequence). The CDR3 is 13 amino acids. V lost 7 bases to trimming and J lost 9 bases; unmatched junction nucleotides: 6. The DNA of the CDR3 is TGTGCCAGCACGTCGGGACAGGGGATCACCATATATTTT. Its protein product is CASTSGQGITIYF.

This clone was observed a handful of times. V and J are TRBV4-1 and TRBJ1-3, with a tentative D call TRBD1 (6 bases). Germline V gene data show CDR1 as MGHRA and CDR2 as YSYEKL. This CDR3 contains 14 residues. Trimming took 1 base from V and 2 from J, leaving 6 bases between them. The CDR3 protein is CASSQGTAGNTIYF. CDR3 sequence (DNA): TGCGCCAGCAGCCAAGGGACAGCTGGAAACACCATATATTTT.

This sequence joins TRBV27 and TRBJ2-7; perhaps TRBD2 as D (6 bases). Trimming stripped 2 bases from V and 2 bases from J, with 10 bases between. The CDR3 loop spans 14 amino acids. Germline CDR1 MNHEY, CDR2 SMNVEV (reference sequence). The CDR3 DNA follows: TGTGCCAGCAGTTTAGGTGGGGGGACCTACGAGCAGTACTTC. Residues: CASSLGGGTYEQYF.

V and J are TRBV6-5 and TRBJ1-4; 7 positions agree with TRBD1. CDR3 length: 14 amino acids. V lost 7 bases to trimming and J lost 7 bases; unmatched junction nucleotides: 9. The germline V gene has CDR1 MNHEY and CDR2 SVGAGI. DNA of the CDR3: TGTGCCAGCAAGCCGACAGGGAGGACTGAAAAACTGTTTTTT. The encoded protein is CASKPTGRTEKLFF.

The genes are TRBV9 and TRBJ2-3; D might be TRBD2 (7 bases). The length of the CDR3 is 16 residues. CDR1 and CDR2 from the germline V gene are SGDLS and YYNGEE. V gave up 0 bases and J gave up 0 bases, with 11 bases separating them. The CDR3 bases are TGTGCCAGCAGCGTAGAGGGGGGGACTAGCACAGATACGCAGTATTTT. Protein: CASSVEGGTSTDTQYF.

V and J are TRBV29-1 and TRBJ1-4, with TRBD1 as a possible D gene (6 bases). The germline gives CDR1 SQVTM, CDR2 ANQGSEA. This CDR3 spans 13 amino acids. Trimming took 6 bases from V and 6 from J, leaving 14 bases between them. The CDR3 spells CSVETGCYEKLFF. The CDR3 bases are TGCAGCGTGGAAACAGGGTGCTATGAAAAACTGTTTTTT.

The gene calls are TRBV7-9 and TRBJ2-1, with TRBD2 identical over 12 bases. The V segment lost 5 bases and the J segment 4 bases; nucleotides outside the gene matches: 3. The CDR3 extends over 15 amino acids. Germline CDR1 is SEHNR and CDR2 is FQNEAQ (reference sequence). The CDR3 bases are TGTGCCAGCAGCCTCACTAGCGGGGGGTACAATGAGCAGTTCTTC. The encoded protein is CASSLTSGGYNEQFF.

This clone was seen a handful of times. The J gene is TRBJ1-2, the V gene TRBV4-1; TRBD1 aligns across 7 bases. Germline assignment: CDR1 MGHRA and CDR2 YSYEKL. V shed 0 bases, J shed 4 bases, and the junction held 8 bases outside the gene matches. The CDR3 loop spans 16 amino acids. The CDR3 here is CASSQELGQIAYGYTF. CDR3 bases: TGCGCCAGCAGCCAAGAACTGGGACAGATAGCCTATGGCTACACCTTC.

This sequence joins TRBV19 and TRBJ1-1; D is perhaps TRBD1 (5 bases). V was clipped by 5 bases and J by 6 bases, with 10 bases between them. Germline V gene data show CDR1 as LNHDA and CDR2 as SQIVND (reference sequence). CDR3 length equals 12 residues. CDR3 in amino acids: CASSRTGAEAFF. In DNA form, the CDR3 reads TGTGCCAGTAGTCGTACGGGGGCTGAAGCTTTCTTT.

This clone occurred a few times. This sequence joins TRBV5-1 and TRBJ2-7; weak D call: TRBD2 (6 bases). The germline V and J ends were trimmed by 5 bases and 3 bases, with 6 bases remaining between them. The CDR3 covers 11 residues. Germline assignment: CDR1 SGHRS and CDR2 YFSETQ. The CDR3, as DNA: TGCGCCAGCAGGGGAGGCTACGAGCAGTACTTC. Translating gives CASRGGYEQYF.

The chain links TRBV19 to TRBJ2-7; D unresolved. The germline gives CDR1 LNHDA, CDR2 SQIVND (reference sequence). CDR3 length: 15 amino acids. Trimming pared 0 bases from V and 0 bases from J, leaving 9 bases between. The CDR3 nucleotides are TGTGCCAGTAGTATAGATCACGGTAGCTCCTACGAGCAGTACTTC. It codes for CASSIDHGSSYEQYF.